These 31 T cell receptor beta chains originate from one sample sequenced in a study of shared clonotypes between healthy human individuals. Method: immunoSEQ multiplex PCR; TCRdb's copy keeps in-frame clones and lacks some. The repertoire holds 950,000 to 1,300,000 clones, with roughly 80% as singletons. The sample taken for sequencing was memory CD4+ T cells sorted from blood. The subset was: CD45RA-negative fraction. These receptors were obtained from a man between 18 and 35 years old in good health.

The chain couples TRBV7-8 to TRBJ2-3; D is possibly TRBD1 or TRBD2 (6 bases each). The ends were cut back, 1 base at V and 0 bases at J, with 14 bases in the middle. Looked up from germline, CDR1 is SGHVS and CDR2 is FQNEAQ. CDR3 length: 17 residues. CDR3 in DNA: TGTGCCAGCAGCTTAGTGGGGGGCGGGCCCAGCACAGATACGCAGTATTTT. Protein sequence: CASSLVGGGPSTDTQYF.

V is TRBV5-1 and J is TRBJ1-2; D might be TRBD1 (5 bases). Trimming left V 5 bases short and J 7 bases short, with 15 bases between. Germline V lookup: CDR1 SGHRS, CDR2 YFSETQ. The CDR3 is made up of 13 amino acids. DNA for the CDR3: TGCGCCAGCAGAATCGGGACGACGGGTGGCTACACCTTC. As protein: CASRIGTTGGYTF.

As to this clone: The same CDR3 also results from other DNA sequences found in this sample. CDR3 bases: TGCGCCAGCAGCTTGGGGGACAGGGGATACGAGCAGTACTTC. It specifies CASSLGDRGYEQYF. The chain joins TRBV5-1 to TRBJ2-7, with 10 bases matching TRBD1. Germline CDR1 and CDR2: SGHRS and YFSETQ. Losses at the gene ends were 0 bases for V and 4 bases for J; bases not matched to a gene: 1. The CDR3 runs 14 residues.

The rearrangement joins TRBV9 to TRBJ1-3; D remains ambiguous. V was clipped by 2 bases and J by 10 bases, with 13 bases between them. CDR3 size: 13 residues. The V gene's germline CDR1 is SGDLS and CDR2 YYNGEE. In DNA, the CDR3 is TGTGCCAGCAGCGTTTCGGGAGAAGGTACCATATATTTT. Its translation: CASSVSGEGTIYF.

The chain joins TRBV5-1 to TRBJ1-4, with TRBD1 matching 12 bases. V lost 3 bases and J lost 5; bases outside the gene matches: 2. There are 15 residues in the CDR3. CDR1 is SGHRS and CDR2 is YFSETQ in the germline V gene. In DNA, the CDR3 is TGCGCCAGCAGCTGGGGGACAGGGGGCAATGAAAAACTGTTTTTT. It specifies CASSWGTGGNEKLFF.

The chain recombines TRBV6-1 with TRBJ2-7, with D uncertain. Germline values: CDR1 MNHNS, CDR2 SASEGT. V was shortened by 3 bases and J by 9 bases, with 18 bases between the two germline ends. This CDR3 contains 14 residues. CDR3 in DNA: TGTGCCAGCAGTGAGTTGGCTTTCCCTACCGGGCAGTACTTC. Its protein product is CASSELAFPTGQYF.

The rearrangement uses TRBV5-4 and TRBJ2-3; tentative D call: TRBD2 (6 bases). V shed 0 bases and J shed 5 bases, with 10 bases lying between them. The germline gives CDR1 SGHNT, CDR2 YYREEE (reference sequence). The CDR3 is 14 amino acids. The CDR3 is CASSLGGTGDTQYF. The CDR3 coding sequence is TGTGCCAGCAGCTTGGGCGGGACGGGAGATACGCAGTATTTT.

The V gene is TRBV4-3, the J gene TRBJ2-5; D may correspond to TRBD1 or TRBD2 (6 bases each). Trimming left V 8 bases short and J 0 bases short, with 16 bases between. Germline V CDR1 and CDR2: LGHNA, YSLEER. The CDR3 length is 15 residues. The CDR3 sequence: CASSPGALNQETQYF. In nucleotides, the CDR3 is TGCGCCAGCTCCCCGGGGGCCCTTAACCAAGAGACCCAGTACTTC.

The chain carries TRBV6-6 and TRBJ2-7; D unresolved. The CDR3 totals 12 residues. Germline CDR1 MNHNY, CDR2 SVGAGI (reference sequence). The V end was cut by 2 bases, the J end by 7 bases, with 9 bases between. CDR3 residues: CASSYVMGEQYF. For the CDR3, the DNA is TGTGCCAGCAGTTACGTTATGGGGGAGCAGTACTTC.

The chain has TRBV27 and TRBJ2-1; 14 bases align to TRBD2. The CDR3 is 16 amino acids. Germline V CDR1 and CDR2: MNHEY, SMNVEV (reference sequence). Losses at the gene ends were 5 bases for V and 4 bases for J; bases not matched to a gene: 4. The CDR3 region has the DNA TGTGCCAGCAGTCTCGGGACTAGCGGGGGATACAATGAGCAGTTCTTC. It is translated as CASSLGTSGGYNEQFF.

The CDR3 region is CASRTGMTPEFF. CDR3 nucleotides: TGTGCCAGCAGGACAGGGATGACTCCGGAGTTCTTC. The chain is built from TRBV6-6 and TRBJ2-1; 7 bases are shared with TRBD1. The CDR3 has 12 amino acids. J was trimmed by 14 bases and V by 6 bases; bases with no gene match: 10. Germline V gene sequence: CDR1 MNHNY, CDR2 SVGAGI (reference sequence).

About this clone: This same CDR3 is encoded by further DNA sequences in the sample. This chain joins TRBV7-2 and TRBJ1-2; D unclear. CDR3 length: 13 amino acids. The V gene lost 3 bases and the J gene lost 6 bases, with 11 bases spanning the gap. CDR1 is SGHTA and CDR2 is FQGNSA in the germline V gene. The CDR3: CASSFTGWDGYTF. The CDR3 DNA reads TGTGCCAGCAGCTTCACTGGTTGGGATGGCTACACCTTC.

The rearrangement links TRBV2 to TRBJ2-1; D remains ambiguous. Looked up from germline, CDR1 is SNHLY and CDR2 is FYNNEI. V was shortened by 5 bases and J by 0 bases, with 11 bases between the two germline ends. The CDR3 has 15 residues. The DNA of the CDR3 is TGTGCCAGCAGTCTCGACACGTACTCCTACAATGAGCAGTTCTTC. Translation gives CASSLDTYSYNEQFF.

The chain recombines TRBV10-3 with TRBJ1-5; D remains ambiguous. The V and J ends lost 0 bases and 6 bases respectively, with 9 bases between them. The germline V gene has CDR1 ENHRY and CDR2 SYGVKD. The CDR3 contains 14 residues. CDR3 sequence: CAISESEYSQPQHF. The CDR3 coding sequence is TGTGCCATCAGTGAGTCGGAGTATAGTCAGCCCCAGCATTTT.

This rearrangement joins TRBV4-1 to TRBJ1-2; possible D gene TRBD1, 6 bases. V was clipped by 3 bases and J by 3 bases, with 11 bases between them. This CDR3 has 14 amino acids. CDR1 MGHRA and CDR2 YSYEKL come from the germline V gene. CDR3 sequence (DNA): TGCGCCAGCAGCCAGGAACAGGGCCACTATGGCTACACCTTC. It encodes CASSQEQGHYGYTF.

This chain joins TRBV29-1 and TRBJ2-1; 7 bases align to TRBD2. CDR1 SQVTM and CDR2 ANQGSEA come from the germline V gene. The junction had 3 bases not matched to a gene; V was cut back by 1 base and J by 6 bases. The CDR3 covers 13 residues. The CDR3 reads CSVEGGGGNEQFF. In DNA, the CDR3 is TGCAGCGTTGAAGGGGGGGGAGGCAATGAGCAGTTCTTC.

The CDR3 loop reads CASRTVRTRTYEQYF. CDR3 nucleotide sequence: TGTGCCAGCAGGACCGTTCGGACTAGGACCTACGAGCAGTACTTC. This chain connects TRBV5-6 to TRBJ2-7; TRBD2 aligns across 7 bases. Unmatched junction bases numbered 10, after V lost 5 bases and J lost 2 bases. The CDR3 consists of 15 residues. Germline V lookup: CDR1 SGHDT, CDR2 YYEEEE.

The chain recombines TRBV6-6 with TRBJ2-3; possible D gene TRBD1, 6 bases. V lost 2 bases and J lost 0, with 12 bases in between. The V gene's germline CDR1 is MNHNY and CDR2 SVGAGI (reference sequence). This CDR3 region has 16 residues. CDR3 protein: CASSYRGTPSTDTQYF. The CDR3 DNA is TGTGCCAGCAGTTACCGAGGGACACCTAGCACAGATACGCAGTATTTT.

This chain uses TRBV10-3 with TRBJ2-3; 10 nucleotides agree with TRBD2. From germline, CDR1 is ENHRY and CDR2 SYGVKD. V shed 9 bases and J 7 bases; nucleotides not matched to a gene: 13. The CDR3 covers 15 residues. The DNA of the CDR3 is TGTGCCATTAAAGCGGGGGGGCAGGGTGCAAATACGCAGTATTTT. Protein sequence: CAIKAGGQGANTQYF.

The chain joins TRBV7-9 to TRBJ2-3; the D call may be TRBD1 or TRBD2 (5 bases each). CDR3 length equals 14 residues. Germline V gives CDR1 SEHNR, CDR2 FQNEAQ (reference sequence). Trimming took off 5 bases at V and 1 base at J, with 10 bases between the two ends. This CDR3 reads CASSNEGRTDTQYF. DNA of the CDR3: TGTGCCAGCAGCAACGAGGGGCGCACAGATACGCAGTATTTT.

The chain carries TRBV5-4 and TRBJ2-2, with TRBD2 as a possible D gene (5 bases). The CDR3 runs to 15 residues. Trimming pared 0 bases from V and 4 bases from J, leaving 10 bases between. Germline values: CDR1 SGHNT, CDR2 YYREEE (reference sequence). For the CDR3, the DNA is TGTGCCAGCAGCTTGGCCGGGGATTTCACCGGGGAGCTGTTTTTT. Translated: CASSLAGDFTGELFF. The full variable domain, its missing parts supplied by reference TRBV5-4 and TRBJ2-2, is ETGVTQSPTHLIKTRGQQVTLRCSSQSGHNTVSWYQQALGQGPQFIFQYYREEENGRGNFPPRFSGLQFPNYSSELNVNALELDDSALYLCASSLAGDFTGELFFGEGSRLTVL.

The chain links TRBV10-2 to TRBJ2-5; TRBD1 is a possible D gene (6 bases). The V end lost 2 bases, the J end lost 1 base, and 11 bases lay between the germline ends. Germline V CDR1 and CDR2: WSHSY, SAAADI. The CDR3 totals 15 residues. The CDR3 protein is CASSERQGPQETQYF. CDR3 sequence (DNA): TGCGCCAGCAGTGAGCGTCAGGGGCCCCAAGAGACCCAGTACTTC.

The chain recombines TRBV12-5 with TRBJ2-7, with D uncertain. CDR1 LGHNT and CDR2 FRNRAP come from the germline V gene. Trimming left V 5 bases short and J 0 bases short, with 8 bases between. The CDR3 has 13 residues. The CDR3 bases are TGTGCTAGTGGTCTGGGGAACTCCTACGAGCAGTACTTC. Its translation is CASGLGNSYEQYF.

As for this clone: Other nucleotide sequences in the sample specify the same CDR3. CDR3 region: CASSYSLAGGYEQYF. CDR3 coding DNA: TGTGCCAGCAGTTACTCCCTAGCGGGAGGGTACGAGCAGTACTTC. The chain couples TRBV6-5 to TRBJ2-7, with 12 bases matching TRBD2. Germline CDR1 and CDR2: MNHEY and SVGAGI. The CDR3 contains 15 residues. V dropped 0 bases and J dropped 4; count of bases not matched to a gene: 1.

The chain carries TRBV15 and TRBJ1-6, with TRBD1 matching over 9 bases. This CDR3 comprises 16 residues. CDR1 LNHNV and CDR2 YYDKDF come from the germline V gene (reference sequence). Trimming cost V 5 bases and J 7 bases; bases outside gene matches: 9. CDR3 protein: CATSRLQGARNSPLHF. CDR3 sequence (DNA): TGTGCCACCAGCCGGCTACAGGGGGCGAGGAATTCACCCCTCCACTTT.

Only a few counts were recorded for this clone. For the CDR3, the DNA is TGCGCCAGCAGTGAATCCGCCAGCTCCTACGAGCAGTACTTC. Translated, it gives CASSESASSYEQYF. The V gene is TRBV10-2, the J gene TRBJ2-7; D remains unclear. This CDR3 spans 14 amino acids. The germline V gene encodes CDR1 WSHSY and CDR2 SAAADI. V lost 3 bases and J 0 bases, leaving 9 bases between the germline ends.

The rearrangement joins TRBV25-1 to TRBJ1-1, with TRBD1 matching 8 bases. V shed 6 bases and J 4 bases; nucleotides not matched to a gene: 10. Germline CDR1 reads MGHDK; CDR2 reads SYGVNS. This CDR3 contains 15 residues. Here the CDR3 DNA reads TGTGCCAGCAGGGGGGCAGGACAGGGTAGCACTGAAGCTTTCTTT. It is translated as CASRGAGQGSTEAFF.

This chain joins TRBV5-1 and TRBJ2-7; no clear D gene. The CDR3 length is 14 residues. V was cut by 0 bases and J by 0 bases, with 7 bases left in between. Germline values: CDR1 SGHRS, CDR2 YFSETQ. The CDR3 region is CASSLDWNSYEQYF. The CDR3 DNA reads TGCGCCAGCAGCTTGGACTGGAACTCCTACGAGCAGTACTTC.

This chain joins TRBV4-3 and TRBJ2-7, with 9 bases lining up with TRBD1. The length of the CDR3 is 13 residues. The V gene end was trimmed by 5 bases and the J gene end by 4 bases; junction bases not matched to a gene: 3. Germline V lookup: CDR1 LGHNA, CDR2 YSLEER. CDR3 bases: TGCGCCAGCAGCAGGACAGGGGAATACGAGCAGTACTTC. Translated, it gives CASSRTGEYEQYF.

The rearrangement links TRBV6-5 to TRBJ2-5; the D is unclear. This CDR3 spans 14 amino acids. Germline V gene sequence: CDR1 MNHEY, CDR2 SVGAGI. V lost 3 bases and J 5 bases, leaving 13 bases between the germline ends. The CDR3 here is CASSYSARRETQYF. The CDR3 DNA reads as TGTGCCAGCAGTTATTCGGCGAGAAGGGAGACCCAGTACTTC.

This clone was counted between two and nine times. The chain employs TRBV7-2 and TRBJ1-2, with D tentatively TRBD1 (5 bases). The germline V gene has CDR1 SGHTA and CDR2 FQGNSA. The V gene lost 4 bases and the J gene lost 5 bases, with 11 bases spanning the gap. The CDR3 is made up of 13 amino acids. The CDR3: CASSSDRKYGYTF. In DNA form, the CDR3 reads TGTGCCAGCAGCTCCGACAGAAAGTATGGCTACACCTTC.